The rows below give T cell receptor beta chains drawn from one sample of a study of identifying expanded T cells in peripheral blood. Using immunoSEQ multiplex PCR, the repertoire was profiled, and TCRdb retains in-frame clones only, with some absent. The sample has approximately 59,000 clones, more than 70% seen once. The sequenced sample consisted of blood. All receptors derive from a person aged 18-69 years in good health. The CDR3 runs from the conserved cysteine through the conserved F or W. A D gene is named only where the DNA matches it firmly. Clone size is not always given. Where it is, it says once, few, many or a class for expanded clones.

v_gene	j_gene	abundance	d_gene	CDR3aa	CDR3nt
TRBV7-2	TRBJ2-5	NA	TRBD2	CASSPGASGGPPETQYF	TGTGCCAGCAGCCCAGGGGCTAGCGGGGGGCCTCCGGAGACCCAGTACTTC
TRBV19	TRBJ1-2	NA	NA	CASRRQSNYGYTF	TGTGCCAGCAGAAGACAGTCTAACTATGGCTACACCTTC
TRBV5-6	TRBJ2-3	NA	TRBD1	CASSSSGTGDTQYF	TGTGCCAGCAGCTCATCCGGGACAGGAGATACGCAGTATTTT
TRBV27	TRBJ1-5	NA	TRBD1	CASSPGGTQPQHF	TGTGCCAGCAGTCCAGGGGGTACTCAGCCCCAGCATTTT
TRBV5-1	TRBJ2-5	once	NA	CASSLGTGAPGETQYF	TGCGCCAGCAGCTTGGGAACAGGCGCCCCCGGAGAGACCCAGTACTTC
TRBV29-1	TRBJ2-3	once	NA	CSVRHDLRDTQYF	TGCAGCGTCAGACACGACCTTAGGGATACGCAGTATTTT
TRBV19	TRBJ1-2	NA	NA	CASRSLKAANYGYTF	TGTGCCAGTAGGTCGCTAAAGGCGGCCAACTATGGCTACACCTTC
TRBV19	TRBJ1-1	NA	TRBD1	CASSLRTGLNTEAFF	TGTGCCAGTAGTCTCCGGACAGGGCTTAATACTGAAGCTTTCTTT
TRBV6-5	TRBJ2-5	NA	TRBD2	CASSTSGGTVNF	TGTGCCAGCAGCACCAGCGGGGGCACAGTAAACTTC
TRBV19	TRBJ2-7	NA	NA	CASSRQFSYEQYF	TGTGCCAGTTCCAGACAGTTCTCCTACGAGCAGTACTTC
TRBV7-6	TRBJ2-1	NA	NA	CASGEGASYNEQFF	TGTGCCAGCGGAGAAGGGGCGTCTTACAATGAGCAGTTCTTC
TRBV30	TRBJ2-3	NA	NA	CAWRIGMRDTQYF	TGTGCCTGGAGGATTGGAATGAGAGATACGCAGTATTTT
TRBV5-1	TRBJ2-6	NA	NA	CASSLRGSGANVLTF	TGCGCCAGCAGCTTACGGGGATCTGGGGCCAACGTCCTGACTTTC
TRBV7-2	TRBJ2-7	NA	NA	CASSLQRGEAYEQYF	TGTGCCAGCAGCTTACAAAGGGGGGAGGCCTACGAGCAGTACTTC
TRBV12-5	TRBJ1-1	NA	NA	CASGTDWNTEAFF	TGTGCTAGTGGTACCGATTGGAACACTGAAGCTTTCTTT
TRBV7-8	TRBJ2-5	once	NA	CASSFSETQYF	TGTGCCAGCAGCTTTTCCGAGACCCAGTACTTC
TRBV9	TRBJ1-2	NA	NA	CASSPQGKPYGYTF	TGTGCCAGCAGCCCTCAGGGGAAACCTTATGGCTACACCTTC
TRBV28	TRBJ1-3	NA	NA	CASSLSNSDGNTIYF	TGTGCCAGCAGTTTAAGTAACAGTGATGGAAACACCATATATTTT
TRBV7-2	TRBJ2-1	NA	NA	CASSPGRDNEQFF	TGTGCCAGCAGCCCCGGACGGGACAATGAGCAGTTCTTC
TRBV4-3	TRBJ2-2	few	NA	CASSQGPSVGTGELFF	TGCGCCAGCAGCCAAGGTCCTAGCGTGGGCACCGGGGAGCTGTTTTTT
TRBV28	TRBJ1-5	NA	NA	CASSLMGNNQPQHF	TGTGCCAGCAGTTTAATGGGCAACAATCAGCCCCAGCATTTT
TRBV5-4	TRBJ2-5	few	TRBD2	CASSTGLGNQETQYF	TGTGCCAGCAGCACGGGACTAGGCAACCAAGAGACCCAGTACTTC
TRBV6-6	TRBJ2-7	NA	NA	CASNTQLGSYEQYF	TGTGCCAGCAACACCCAGTTGGGCTCCTACGAGCAGTACTTC